This T cell receptor beta chain was recovered during a study of response to subunit inactivated influenza vaccine. Trimming shortened V by 2 bases and J by 0 bases, and 11 bases separated the two germline ends. The CDR3 totals 16 residues. CDR1 is MNHEY and CDR2 is SVGAGI in the germline V gene. This clonotype was seen more than once but under ten times. Its antigen is not known. TCRdb reanalysed the RT-PCR reads using MiXCR and keeps one entry per CDR3 protein. Here the sample spans approximately 530,000 distinct CDR3 sequences, 13% being singletons. Points from the study as a whole: The authors suggested that few new T cells are recruited per seasonal influenza vaccination.

The sequence was obtained from a man aged 45-65 years who received an inactivated influenza vaccine. J is TRBJ2-1 and V is TRBV6-5, with a possible D match to TRBD1 (6 bases). The sample was PBMCs from blood, taken roughly 6 weeks after vaccination. CDR3 sequence: CASSYGGQSSYNEQFF. The DNA of the CDR3 is TGTGCCAGCAGTTACGGGGGCCAAAGCTCCTACAATGAGCAGTTCTTC.